The subject of this entry is one T cell receptor (beta chain). Its antigen is unknown. The sample originates from a study of cytomegalovirus exposure and HLA in healthy donors. The V and J ends lost 7 bases and 4 bases respectively, with 22 bases between them. This CDR3 has 16 residues. Germline V gene lookup returns CDR1 SEHNR and CDR2 FQNEAQ (reference sequence). Assay used: immunoSEQ multiplex PCR; TCRdb lists only in-frame clones, some missing. The sample holds more than 95,000 clones; roughly 87% are singletons and the top ten take approximately 1.1%. Study observations and caveats: Specific recognition of CMV antigens was confirmed in vitro for three chains (all CMV-associated). Among TCR beta chains, those listed as cytomegalovirus-associated numbered approximately 150.

The TCR originated in a woman aged 18-30 years in good health and CMV-seronegative. The sample taken for sequencing was PBMCs. This sequence joins TRBV7-9 and TRBJ1-1, with D perhaps matching TRBD1 (5 bases). The CDR3 loop is CASISKGPPGGTEAFF. In nucleotides, the CDR3 is TGTGCCAGCATATCAAAGGGTCCCCCCGGGGGCACTGAAGCTTTCTTT.